This record looks at one T cell receptor beta chain sequence and its context. Its antigen is unknown. Germline loops: CDR1 MNHNY, CDR2 SVGAGI (reference sequence). The CDR3 extends over 13 amino acids. V shed 2 bases and J 9 bases; nucleotides not matched to a gene: 7. This sample was included in a study of siplizumab effects on memory and regulatory T cells. Findings of the study overall: Researchers could map only a minor fraction of alloreactive clones to unstimulated subsets. The mean Treg-derived percentage of mappable alloreactive CD4+ clones was roughly 69% with siplizumab compared with about 27% in controls.

Libraries were prepared by immunoSEQ multiplex PCR; TCRdb keeps only in-frame clonotypes and omits some of them. The table records over 90,000 clones, roughly 92% of them present only once. The chain combines TRBV6-6 with TRBJ2-7; 7 bases line up with TRBD1. The TCR originated in a human donor in good health. The sequencing input was CD4+ T cells sorted from blood. CDR3 residues: CASSYPDRDRQYF. The DNA of the CDR3 is TGTGCCAGCAGTTACCCCGACAGGGATCGGCAGTACTTC.